This TCR beta chain was identified during a study of cytomegalovirus exposure and HLA in healthy donors. Findings and caveats of the study: The classifier reportedly diagnosed cytomegalovirus status with high specificity and sensitivity. According to an earlier analysis, most TCR beta V segments yielded productive rearrangements about 87% or about 30% of the time. Immune exposure information available was restricted to CMV serostatus. In a later analysis, about 17,000 TCR beta sequences were associated with HLA alleles at 0.05 false discovery rate.

V lost 2 bases, J lost 1 base, and 11 bases lay in between. Germline V gene sequence: CDR1 SEHNR, CDR2 FQNEAQ (reference sequence). This CDR3 region has 15 residues. Primers: 60 Vbeta forward and 13 Jbeta reverse. The repertoire was sequenced with immunoSEQ multiplex PCR; TCRdb's copy has only in-frame clones and lacks some. In all, the sample yields 150,000 to 200,000 clones. Concerning this clone: Its antigen is as yet unknown.

This TCR was sampled from a woman aged 18-29 years in good health and CMV-seropositive. Sequences were obtained from PBMCs. J is TRBJ1-1 and V is TRBV7-9; D call uncertain. DNA of the CDR3: TGTGCCAGCAGCTTATACGGCAGGAAGAACACTGAAGCTTTCTTT. This translates into CASSLYGRKNTEAFF. Filled out from reference TRBV7-9 and TRBJ1-1, the complete variable domain reads DTGVSQNPRHKITKRGQNVTFRCDPISEHNRLYWYRQTLGQGPEFLTYFQNEAQLEKSRLLSDRFSAERPKGSFSTLEIQRTEQGDSAMYLCASSLYGRKNTEAFFGQGTRLTVV.